This T cell receptor beta chain came from a study of T cell responses to AZD1222 COVID-19 vaccine. The study's findings and limits: No day 14 peak samples; only post-peak repertoires were characterized.

Turning to this clone: Its antigen is unidentified.

Germline V lookup: CDR1 SGDLS, CDR2 YYNGEE. V trimming: 0 bases; J trimming: 4 bases; junction bases outside the gene matches: 7. The length of the CDR3 is 15 residues. Clones were sequenced by immunoSEQ multiplex PCR, and TCRdb holds only the in-frame ones, with some missing. In the table there are some 150,000 clones, 93% of which are singletons. This specimen consisted of peripheral blood, obtained on day 0 of MenACWY control vaccination. The receptor's source is an adult in good health. V is TRBV9 and J is TRBJ2-7; 7 bases line up with TRBD1. The CDR3 nucleotides are TGTGCCAGCAGCGTAGGACAGGGCGATATGTACGAGCAGTACTTC. Encoded protein: CASSVGQGDMYEQYF.